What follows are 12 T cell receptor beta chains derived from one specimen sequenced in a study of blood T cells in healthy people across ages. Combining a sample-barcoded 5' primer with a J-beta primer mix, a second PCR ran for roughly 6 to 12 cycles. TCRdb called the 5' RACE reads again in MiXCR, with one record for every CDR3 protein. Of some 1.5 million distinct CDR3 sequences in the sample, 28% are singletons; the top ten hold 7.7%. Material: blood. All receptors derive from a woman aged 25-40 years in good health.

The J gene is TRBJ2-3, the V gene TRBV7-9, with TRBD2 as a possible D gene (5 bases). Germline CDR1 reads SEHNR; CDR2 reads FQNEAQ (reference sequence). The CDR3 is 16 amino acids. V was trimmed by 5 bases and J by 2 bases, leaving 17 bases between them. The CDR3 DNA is TGTGCCAGCAGCAGAACGCGGGCGCTAAACACAGATACGCAGTATTTT. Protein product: CASSRTRALNTDTQYF.

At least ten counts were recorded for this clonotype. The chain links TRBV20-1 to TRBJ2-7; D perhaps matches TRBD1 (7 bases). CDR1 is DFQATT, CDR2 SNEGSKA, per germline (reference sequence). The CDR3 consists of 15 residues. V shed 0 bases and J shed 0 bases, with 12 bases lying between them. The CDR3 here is CSARDSGGSSYEQYF. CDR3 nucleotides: TGCAGTGCTAGAGATTCAGGGGGGAGCTCCTACGAGCAGTACTTC.

The CDR3 loop is CASMGRGLTNEKLFF. The CDR3 coding sequence is TGTGCCAGTATGGGCAGGGGATTAACTAATGAAAAACTGTTTTTT. The J gene is TRBJ1-4, the V gene TRBV19; a weak D match, TRBD1 (6 bases). The germline V gene has CDR1 LNHDA and CDR2 SQIVND (reference sequence). Trimming took off 7 bases at V and 1 base at J, with 13 bases between the two ends. The CDR3 is made up of 15 amino acids. Drawing the rest from reference TRBV19 and TRBJ1-4, the complete variable domain is DGGITQSPKYLFRKEGQNVTLSCEQNLNHDAMYWYRQDPGQGLRLIYYSQIVNDFQKGDIAEGYSVSREKKESFPLTVTSAQKNPTAFYLCASMGRGLTNEKLFFGSGTQLSVL.

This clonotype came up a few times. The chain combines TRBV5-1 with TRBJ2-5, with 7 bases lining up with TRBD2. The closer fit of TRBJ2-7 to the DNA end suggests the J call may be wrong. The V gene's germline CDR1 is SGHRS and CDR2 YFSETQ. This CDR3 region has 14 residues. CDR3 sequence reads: CASSVLAGEFEQYF. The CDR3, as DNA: TGCGCCAGCAGTGTGTTGGCGGGAGAGTTCGAGCAGTACTTC.

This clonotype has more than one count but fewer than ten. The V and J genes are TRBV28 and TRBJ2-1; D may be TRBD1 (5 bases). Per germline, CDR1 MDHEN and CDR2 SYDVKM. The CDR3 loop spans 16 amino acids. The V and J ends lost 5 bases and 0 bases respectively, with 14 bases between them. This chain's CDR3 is CASSRNRPSSYNEQFF. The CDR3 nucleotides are TGTGCCAGCAGTAGGAACAGGCCTAGCTCCTACAATGAGCAGTTCTTC.

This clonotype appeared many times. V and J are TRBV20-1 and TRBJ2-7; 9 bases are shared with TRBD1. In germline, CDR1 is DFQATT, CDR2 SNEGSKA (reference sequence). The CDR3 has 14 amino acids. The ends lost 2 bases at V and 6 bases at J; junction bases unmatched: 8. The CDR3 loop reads CSARPQTGGSEQYF. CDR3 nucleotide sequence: TGCAGTGCTAGACCCCAAACAGGGGGCTCCGAGCAGTACTTC.

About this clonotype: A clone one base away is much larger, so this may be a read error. The CDR3 nucleotides are TGCAGCGTTGACAGCCCCTACAATGAGCAGTTCTTC. This codes for CSVDSPYNEQFF. The chain has TRBV29-1 and TRBJ2-1; no definite D call. Germline V gene lookup returns CDR1 SQVTM and CDR2 ANQGSEA. The CDR3 length is 12 residues. The ends were cut back, 3 bases at V and 2 bases at J, with 5 bases in the middle.

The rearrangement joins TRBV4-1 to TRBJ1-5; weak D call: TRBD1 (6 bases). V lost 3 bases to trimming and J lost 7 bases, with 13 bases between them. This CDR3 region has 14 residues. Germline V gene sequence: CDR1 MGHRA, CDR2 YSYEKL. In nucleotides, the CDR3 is TGCGCCAGCAGCCAGGATACAGGGAGCCAGCCCCAGCATTTT. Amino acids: CASSQDTGSQPQHF.

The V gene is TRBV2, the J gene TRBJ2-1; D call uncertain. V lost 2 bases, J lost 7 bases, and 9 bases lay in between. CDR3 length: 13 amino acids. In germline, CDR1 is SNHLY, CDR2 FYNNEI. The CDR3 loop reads CASSEYHSNEQFF. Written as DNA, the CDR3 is TGTGCCAGCAGTGAATATCACTCAAATGAGCAGTTCTTC. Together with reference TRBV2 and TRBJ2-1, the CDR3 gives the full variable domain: EPEVTQTPSHQVTQMGQEVILRCVPISNHLYFYWYRQILGQKVEFLVSFYNNEISEKSEIFDDQFSVERPDGSNFTLKIRSTKLEDSAMYFCASSEYHSNEQFFGPGTRLTVL.

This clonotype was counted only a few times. The CDR3 sequence: CASSRPPPYNEQFF. The DNA for the CDR3 is TGTGCCAGCAGCCGACCCCCTCCCTACAATGAGCAGTTCTTC. This sequence joins TRBV7-8 and TRBJ2-1; no reliable D call. V lost 5 bases, J lost 2 bases, and 10 bases lay in between. The CDR3 covers 14 residues. CDR1 and CDR2 (germline): SGHVS, FQNEAQ.

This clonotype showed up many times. CDR3 nucleotide sequence: TGCAGCGTTGTATTGGGATCGAGAGAGCAGTACTTC. Translated, it gives CSVVLGSREQYF. The chain uses TRBV29-1 and TRBJ2-5; D is uncertain. Germline CDR1 reads SQVTM; CDR2 reads ANQGSEA. This CDR3 is 12 amino acids long. Trimming took 4 bases from V and 11 from J, leaving 17 bases between them.

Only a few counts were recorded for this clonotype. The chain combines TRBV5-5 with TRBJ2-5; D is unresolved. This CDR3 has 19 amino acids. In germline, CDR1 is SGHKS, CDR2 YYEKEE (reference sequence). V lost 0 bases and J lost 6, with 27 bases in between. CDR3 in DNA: TGTGCCAGCAGCTTGGACGCCGCCAGGTACCGGCTAGAATGGAAGACCCAGTACTTC. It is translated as CASSLDAARYRLEWKTQYF.